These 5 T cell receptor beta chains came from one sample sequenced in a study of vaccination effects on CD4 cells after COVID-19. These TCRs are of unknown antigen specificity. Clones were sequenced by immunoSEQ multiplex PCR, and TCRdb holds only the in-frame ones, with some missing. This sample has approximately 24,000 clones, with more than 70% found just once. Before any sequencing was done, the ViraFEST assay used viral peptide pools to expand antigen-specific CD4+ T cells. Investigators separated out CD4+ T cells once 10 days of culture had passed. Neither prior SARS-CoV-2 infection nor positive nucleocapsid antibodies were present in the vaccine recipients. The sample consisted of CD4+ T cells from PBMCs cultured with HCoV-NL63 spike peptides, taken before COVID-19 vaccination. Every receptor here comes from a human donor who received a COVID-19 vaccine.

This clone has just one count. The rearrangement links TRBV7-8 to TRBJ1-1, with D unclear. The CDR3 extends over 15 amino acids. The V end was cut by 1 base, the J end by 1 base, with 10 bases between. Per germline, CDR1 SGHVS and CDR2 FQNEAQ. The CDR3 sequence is CASSLGSGWNTEAFF. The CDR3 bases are TGTGCCAGCAGCTTAGGTTCAGGATGGAACACTGAAGCTTTCTTT.

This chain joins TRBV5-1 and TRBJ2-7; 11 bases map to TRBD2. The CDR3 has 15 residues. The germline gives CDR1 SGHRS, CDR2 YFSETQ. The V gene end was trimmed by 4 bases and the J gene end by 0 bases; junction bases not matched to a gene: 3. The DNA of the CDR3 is TGCGCCAGCAGCCCAACTAGCGGGAGCTCCTACGAGCAGTACTTC. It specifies CASSPTSGSSYEQYF.

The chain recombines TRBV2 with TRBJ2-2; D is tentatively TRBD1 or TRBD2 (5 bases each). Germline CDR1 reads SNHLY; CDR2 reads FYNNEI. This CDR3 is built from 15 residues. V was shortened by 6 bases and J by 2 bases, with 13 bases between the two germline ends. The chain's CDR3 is CASRESGTNTGELFF. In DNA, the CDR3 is TGTGCCAGCAGAGAGTCCGGGACCAACACCGGGGAGCTGTTTTTT.

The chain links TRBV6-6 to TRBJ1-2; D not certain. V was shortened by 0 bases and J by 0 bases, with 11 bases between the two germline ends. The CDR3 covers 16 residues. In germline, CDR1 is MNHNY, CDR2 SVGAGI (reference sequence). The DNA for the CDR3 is TGTGCCAGCAGTTACTCGGCTACAGTACCTAACTATGGCTACACCTTC. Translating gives CASSYSATVPNYGYTF.

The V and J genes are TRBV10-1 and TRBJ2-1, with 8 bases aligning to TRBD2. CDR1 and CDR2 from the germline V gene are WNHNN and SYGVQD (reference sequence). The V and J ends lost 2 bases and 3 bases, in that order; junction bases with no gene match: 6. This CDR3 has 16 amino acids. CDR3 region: CASSEPREGRYNEQFF. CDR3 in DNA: TGCGCCAGCAGTGAGCCCCGGGAGGGCCGCTACAATGAGCAGTTCTTC.